The 5 T cell receptor beta chains in this list originate from one sample, sequenced in a study of regulatory T cells in long-lasting Graves disease. TCR beta libraries were built with iRepertoire HTBI primers and Arm-PCR of CDR3 regions. Using its own MiXCR run on the multiplex PCR reads, TCRdb lists one record per CDR3 protein. This sample has roughly 360,000 distinct CDR3 sequences, with 10% to 15% found just once. As to time point: newly diagnosed GD, antithyroid drugs for less than 3 months. Researchers made the TCR library from RNA that was extracted from PBMCs. These data were also filed under a second study, of T cells in Graves' hyperthyroidism and ophthalmopathy.

The sequencing here drew on peripheral blood mononuclear cells (PBMCs), taken at new diagnosis, from a patient treated with antithyroid drugs. These receptors all come from a woman younger than 30 with Graves disease.

This sequence joins TRBV19 and TRBJ2-7; unclear D gene. The CDR3 length is 14 residues. The ends were cut back, 4 bases at V and 1 base at J, with 11 bases in the middle. Germline V lookup: CDR1 LNHDA, CDR2 SQIVND (reference sequence). The CDR3 spells CASSKLVGSYEQYF. The CDR3 nucleotides read TGTGCCAGTAGTAAGCTAGTCGGTTCCTACGAGCAGTACTTC.

This clonotype was seen many times. The genes are TRBV6-5 and TRBJ1-1; 8 bases are a match to TRBD1. Trimming cost V 1 base and J 4 bases; bases outside gene matches: 11. The CDR3 totals 17 residues. Per the germline V gene, CDR1 is MNHEY and CDR2 is SVGAGI. CDR3 sequence: CASSYFTRTGKGTEAFF. CDR3 DNA sequence: TGTGCCAGCAGTTACTTCACGAGGACAGGGAAGGGCACTGAAGCTTTCTTT.

This clonotype showed up many times. V and J are TRBV19 and TRBJ1-1, with TRBD1 matching over 8 bases. The V gene end was trimmed by 5 bases and the J gene end by 0 bases; junction bases not matched to a gene: 14. This CDR3 contains 18 residues. Germline CDR1 is LNHDA and CDR2 is SQIVND (reference sequence). As DNA, the CDR3 is TGTGCCAGTAGTCCTCGCACAGGGGGTCTACCTATGAACACTGAAGCTTTCTTT. Its protein is CASSPRTGGLPMNTEAFF.

This clonotype was seen at least ten times. The chain couples TRBV10-3 to TRBJ2-3, with 7 bases lining up with TRBD1. This CDR3 has 15 amino acids. With 6 bases clipped from V and 0 bases from J, the junction kept 6 bases outside the gene matches. Per germline, CDR1 ENHRY and CDR2 SYGVKD. CDR3 residues: CAISLRDSSTDTQYF. CDR3 nucleotides: TGTGCCATCAGCCTCCGGGACAGCAGCACAGATACGCAGTATTTT.

The J gene is TRBJ2-3, the V gene TRBV6-5; TRBD1 aligns across 7 bases. The DNA end favors TRBJ2-7, so the J call may be wrong. Germline V gives CDR1 MNHEY, CDR2 SVGAGI. This CDR3 is 14 amino acids long. The CDR3 DNA is TGTGCCAGCAGTTACAGGCAGGGGGTGTACGAGCAGTACTTC. Translating it yields CASSYRQGVYEQYF.